A selection of T cell receptor beta chains follows, all from one sample in a study of T cell responses to AZD1222 COVID-19 vaccine. Using immunoSEQ multiplex PCR, the repertoire was profiled, and TCRdb retains in-frame clones only, with some absent. Of about 140,000 clones listed, 90% to 95% are singletons. The material was peripheral blood, obtained on day 0 of AZD1222 vaccination. Receptors originate from an adult in good health. CDR3s include the opening cysteine and the closing phenylalanine or tryptophan. A D gene is named only where the DNA matches it firmly. The size field is filled for only some rows; it gives once, few, many or a size class.

len	v_gene	abundance	j_gene	d_gene	CDR3nt	CDR3aa
13	TRBV27	.	TRBJ2-7	.	TGTGCCAGCAGCCCCGGCGGCTCCTACGAGCAGTACTTC	CASSPGGSYEQYF
12	TRBV9	.	TRBJ2-7	TRBD2	TGTGCCAGCAGCCCGGGGGGCTACGAGCAGTACTTC	CASSPGGYEQYF
14	TRBV6-1	.	TRBJ1-1	.	TGTGCCAGCAGTGACAGGTCGAAGGGGACTGAAGCTTTCTTT	CASSDRSKGTEAFF
17	TRBV7-8	.	TRBJ1-5	.	TGTGCCAGCAGCTTAGCGTGGGTAGGGGATAGCAATCAGCCCCAGCATTTT	CASSLAWVGDSNQPQHF
15	TRBV9	few	TRBJ1-2	.	TGTGCCAGCAGCGTAGGATTTAGCTCAAACTATGGCTACACCTTC	CASSVGFSSNYGYTF
16	TRBV28	.	TRBJ1-5	.	TGTGCCAGCAGTTCGCCAGGTGGGGTTAGCAATCAGCCCCAGCATTTT	CASSSPGGVSNQPQHF
14	TRBV9	.	TRBJ2-7	.	TGTGCCAGCAGCGTACCCGGGCTAACCTACGAGCAGTACTTC	CASSVPGLTYEQYF
16	TRBV4-2	.	TRBJ1-4	.	TGTGCCAGCAGCCAGGGCTCGGGAAAGGAGCGCGAAAAACTGTTTTTT	CASSQGSGKEREKLFF
14	TRBV4-1	.	TRBJ2-3	.	TGCGCCAGCAGCCTCGGGCGTAGCACAGATACGCAGTATTTT	CASSLGRSTDTQYF
16	TRBV28	.	TRBJ1-2	.	TGTGCCGCCCGTCAAATGACGGACCGAACTAACTATGGCTACACCTTC	CAARQMTDRTNYGYTF